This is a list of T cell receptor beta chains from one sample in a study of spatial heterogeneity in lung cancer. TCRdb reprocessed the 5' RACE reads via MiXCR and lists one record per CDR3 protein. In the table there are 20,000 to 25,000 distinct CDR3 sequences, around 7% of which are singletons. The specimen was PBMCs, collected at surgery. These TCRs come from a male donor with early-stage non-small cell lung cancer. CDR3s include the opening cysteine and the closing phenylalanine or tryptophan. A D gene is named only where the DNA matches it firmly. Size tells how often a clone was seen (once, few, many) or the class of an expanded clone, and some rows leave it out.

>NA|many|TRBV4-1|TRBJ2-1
TGCGCCAGCAGCCAAGATATCGGGGGAGCCTACAATGAGCAGTTCTTC
CASSQDIGGAYNEQFF
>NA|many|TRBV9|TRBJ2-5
TGTGCCAGCAGCGTAGAGGGTAGGGGGGTAGAGACCCAGTACTTC
CASSVEGRGVETQYF
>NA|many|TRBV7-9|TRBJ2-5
TGTGCCAGCAGCGCCGCCTTGGAGACCCAGTACTTC
CASSAALETQYF
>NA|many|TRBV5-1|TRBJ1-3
TGCGCCAGCAGCTTAACCGGGAACTCTGGAAACACCATATATTTT
CASSLTGNSGNTIYF
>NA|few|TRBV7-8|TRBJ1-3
TGTGCCAGCAGCTTAGCGCGGTCCGGAAACACCATATATTTT
CASSLARSGNTIYF
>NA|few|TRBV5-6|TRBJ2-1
TGTGCCAGCAGCAACGAGCAGGTTCTTACCGACAATGAGCAGTTCTTC
CASSNEQVLTDNEQFF
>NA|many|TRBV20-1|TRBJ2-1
TGCAGTGCTATTATTCCGGTTCGTCGCAGGGGGGGATACAATGAGCAGTTCTTC
CSAIIPVRRRGGYNEQFF
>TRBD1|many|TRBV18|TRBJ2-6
TGTGCCAGCTCACCTGGGACAGCCCTCTCTGGGGCCAACGTCCTGACTTTC
CASSPGTALSGANVLTF
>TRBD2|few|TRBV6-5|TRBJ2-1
TGTGCCACCCGACGGGGGGGGGCTCGGAATGAGCAGTTCTTC
CATRRGGARNEQFF
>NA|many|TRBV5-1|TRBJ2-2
TGCGCCAGCAGCTTGCGGTCCAACACCGGGGAGCTGTTTTTT
CASSLRSNTGELFF
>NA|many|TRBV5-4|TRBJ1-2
TGTGCCAGCAGCACTGGTGGGGTTGGCTACACCTTC
CASSTGGVGYTF
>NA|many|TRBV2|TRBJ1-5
TGTGCCAGCAGTGAAGGATGGGGGGCGACGCCCCAGCATTTT
CASSEGWGATPQHF
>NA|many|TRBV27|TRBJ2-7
TGTGCCAGCCGTTCCCCAGGCCTCTGGGGGGTCGAGCAGTACTTC
CASRSPGLWGVEQYF
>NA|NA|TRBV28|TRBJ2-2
TGTGCCAGCAGGCAGGGTTTCGCCGGGGAGCTGTTTTTT
CASRQGFAGELFF
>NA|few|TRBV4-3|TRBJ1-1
TGCGCCAGCAGCCAAGACCGTCTACGATACACTGAAGCTTTCTTT
CASSQDRLRYTEAFF
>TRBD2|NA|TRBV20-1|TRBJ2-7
TGCAGTGCTAGAGATTGGGGACTAGCGACCTACGAGCAGTACTTC
CSARDWGLATYEQYF
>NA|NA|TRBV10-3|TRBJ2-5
TGTGCCATCAGTGAGTTGGGCGCCCTAGGGGGTCGGCAAGAGACCCAGTACTTC
CAISELGALGGRQETQYF